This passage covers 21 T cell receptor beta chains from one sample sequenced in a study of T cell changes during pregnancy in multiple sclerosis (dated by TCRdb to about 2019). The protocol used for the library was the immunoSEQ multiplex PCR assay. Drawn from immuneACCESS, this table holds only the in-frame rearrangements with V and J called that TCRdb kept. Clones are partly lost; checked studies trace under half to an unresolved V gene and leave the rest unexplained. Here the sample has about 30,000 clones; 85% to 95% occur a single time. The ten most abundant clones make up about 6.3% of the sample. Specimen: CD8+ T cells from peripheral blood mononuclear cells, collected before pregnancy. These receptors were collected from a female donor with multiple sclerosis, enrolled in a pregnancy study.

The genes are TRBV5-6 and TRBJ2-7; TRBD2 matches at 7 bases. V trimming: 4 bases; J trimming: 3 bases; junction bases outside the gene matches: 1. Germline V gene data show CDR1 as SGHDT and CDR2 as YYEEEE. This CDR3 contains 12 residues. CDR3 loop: CASSAGDYEQYF. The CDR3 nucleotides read TGTGCCAGCAGCGCGGGGGACTACGAGCAGTACTTC.

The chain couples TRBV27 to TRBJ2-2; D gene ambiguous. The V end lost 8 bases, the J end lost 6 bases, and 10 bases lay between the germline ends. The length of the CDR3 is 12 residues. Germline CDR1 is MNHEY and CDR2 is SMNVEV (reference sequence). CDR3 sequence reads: CASCRPSGELFF. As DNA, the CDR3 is TGTGCCAGCTGCAGGCCCTCCGGGGAGCTGTTTTTT.

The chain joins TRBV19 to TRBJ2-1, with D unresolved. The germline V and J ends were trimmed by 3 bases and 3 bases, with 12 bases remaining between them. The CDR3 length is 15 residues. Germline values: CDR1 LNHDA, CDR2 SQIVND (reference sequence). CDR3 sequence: CASSIGWSDYNEQFF. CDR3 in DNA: TGTGCCAGTAGTATCGGGTGGTCAGACTACAATGAGCAGTTCTTC.

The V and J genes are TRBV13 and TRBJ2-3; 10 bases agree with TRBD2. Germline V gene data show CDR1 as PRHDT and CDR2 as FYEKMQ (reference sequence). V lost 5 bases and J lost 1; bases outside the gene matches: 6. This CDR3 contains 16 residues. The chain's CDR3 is CASSPWTSGGTDTQYF. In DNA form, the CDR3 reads TGTGCCAGCAGCCCCTGGACTAGCGGAGGCACAGATACGCAGTATTTT.

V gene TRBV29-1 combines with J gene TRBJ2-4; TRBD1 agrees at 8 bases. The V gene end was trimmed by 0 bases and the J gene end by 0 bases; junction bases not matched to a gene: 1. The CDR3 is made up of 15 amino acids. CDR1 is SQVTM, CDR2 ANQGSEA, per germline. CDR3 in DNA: TGCAGCGTTGAAGACAGGGGGCTAGCCAAAAACATTCAGTACTTC. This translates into CSVEDRGLAKNIQYF.

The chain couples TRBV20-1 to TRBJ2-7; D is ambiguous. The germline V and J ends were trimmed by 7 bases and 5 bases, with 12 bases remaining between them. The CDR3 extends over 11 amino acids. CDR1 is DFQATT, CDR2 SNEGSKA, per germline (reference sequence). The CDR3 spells CSVSGNHEQYF. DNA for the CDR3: TGCAGTGTATCAGGTAACCACGAGCAGTACTTC.

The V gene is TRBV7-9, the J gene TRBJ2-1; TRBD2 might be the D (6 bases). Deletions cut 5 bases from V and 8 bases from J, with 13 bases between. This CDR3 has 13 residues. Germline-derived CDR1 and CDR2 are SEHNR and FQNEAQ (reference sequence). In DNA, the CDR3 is TGTGCCAGCAGCGCGGGGCCGGGCGATGAGCAGTTCTTC. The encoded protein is CASSAGPGDEQFF.

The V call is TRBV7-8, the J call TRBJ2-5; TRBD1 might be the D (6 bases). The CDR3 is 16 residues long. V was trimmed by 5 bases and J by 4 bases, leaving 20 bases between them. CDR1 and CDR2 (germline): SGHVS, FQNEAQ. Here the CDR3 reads CASSPGVRATRETQYF. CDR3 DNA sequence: TGTGCCAGCAGCCCAGGGGTACGGGCTACTCGAGAGACCCAGTACTTC.

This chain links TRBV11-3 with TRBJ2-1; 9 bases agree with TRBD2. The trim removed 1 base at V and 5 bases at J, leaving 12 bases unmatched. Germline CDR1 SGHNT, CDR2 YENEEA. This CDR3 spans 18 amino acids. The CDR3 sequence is CASSLVGPLASGDNEQFF. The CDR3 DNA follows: TGTGCCAGCAGCTTAGTAGGCCCCCTGGCTAGCGGGGACAATGAGCAGTTCTTC.

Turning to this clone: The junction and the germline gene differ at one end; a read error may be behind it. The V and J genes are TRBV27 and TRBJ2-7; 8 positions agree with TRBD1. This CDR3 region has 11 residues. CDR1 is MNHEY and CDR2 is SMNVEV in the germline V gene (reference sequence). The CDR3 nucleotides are TGTGCCAACAGTCTCGGACAGGGATGGTACTTC. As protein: CANSLGQGWYF.

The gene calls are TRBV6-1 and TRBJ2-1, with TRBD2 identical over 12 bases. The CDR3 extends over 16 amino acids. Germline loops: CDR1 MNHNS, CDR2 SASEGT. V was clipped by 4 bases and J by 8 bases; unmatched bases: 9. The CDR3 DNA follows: TGTGCCAGCAGTGTAGATCTAGCGGGAGGGCGGGATGAGCAGTTCTTC. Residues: CASSVDLAGGRDEQFF.

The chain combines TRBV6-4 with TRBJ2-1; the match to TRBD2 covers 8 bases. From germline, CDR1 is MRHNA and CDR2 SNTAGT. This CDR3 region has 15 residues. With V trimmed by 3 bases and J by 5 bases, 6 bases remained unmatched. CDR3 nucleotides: TGTGCCAGCAGTGAAGGGGCGGGAGGTGACAATGAGCAGTTCTTC. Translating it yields CASSEGAGGDNEQFF.

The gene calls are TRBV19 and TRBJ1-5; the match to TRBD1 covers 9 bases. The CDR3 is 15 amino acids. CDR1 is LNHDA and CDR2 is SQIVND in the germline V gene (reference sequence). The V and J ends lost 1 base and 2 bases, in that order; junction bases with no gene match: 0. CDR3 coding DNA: TGTGCCAGTAGTATAGGGACAGGGGGCAATCAGCCCCAGCATTTT. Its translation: CASSIGTGGNQPQHF.

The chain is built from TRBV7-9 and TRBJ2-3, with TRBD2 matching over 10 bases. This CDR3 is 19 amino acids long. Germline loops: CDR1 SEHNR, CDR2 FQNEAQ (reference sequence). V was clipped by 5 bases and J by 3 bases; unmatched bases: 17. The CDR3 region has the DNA TGTGCCAGCAGCAGTACTATCCAGCGGGAGGGCCCTGGGACAGATACGCAGTATTTT. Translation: CASSSTIQREGPGTDTQYF.

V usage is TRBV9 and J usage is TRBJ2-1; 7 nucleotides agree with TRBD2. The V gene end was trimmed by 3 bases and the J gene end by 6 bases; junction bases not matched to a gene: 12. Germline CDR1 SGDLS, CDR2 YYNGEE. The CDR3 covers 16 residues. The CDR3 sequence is CASSGPFGTTRNEQFF. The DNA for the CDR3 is TGTGCCAGCAGCGGCCCCTTTGGGACTACTCGCAATGAGCAGTTCTTC.

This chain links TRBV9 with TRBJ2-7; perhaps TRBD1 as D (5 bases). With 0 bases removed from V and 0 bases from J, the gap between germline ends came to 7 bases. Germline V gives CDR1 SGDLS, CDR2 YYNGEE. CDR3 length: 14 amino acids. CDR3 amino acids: CASSVGDSSYEQYF. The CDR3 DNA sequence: TGTGCCAGCAGCGTAGGTGACAGCTCCTACGAGCAGTACTTC.

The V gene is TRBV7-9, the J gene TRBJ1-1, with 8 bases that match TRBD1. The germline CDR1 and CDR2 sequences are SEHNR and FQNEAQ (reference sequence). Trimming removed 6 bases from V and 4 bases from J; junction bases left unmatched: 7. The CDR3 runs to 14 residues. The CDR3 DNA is TGTGCCAGCAGGCCGACAGGGGCCGGCACTGAAGCTTTCTTT. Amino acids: CASRPTGAGTEAFF.

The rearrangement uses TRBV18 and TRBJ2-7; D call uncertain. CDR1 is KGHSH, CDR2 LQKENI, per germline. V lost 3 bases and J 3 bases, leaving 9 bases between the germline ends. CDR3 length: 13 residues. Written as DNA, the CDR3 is TGTGCCAGCTCACCGCCACTCGACTACGAGCAGTACTTC. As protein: CASSPPLDYEQYF.

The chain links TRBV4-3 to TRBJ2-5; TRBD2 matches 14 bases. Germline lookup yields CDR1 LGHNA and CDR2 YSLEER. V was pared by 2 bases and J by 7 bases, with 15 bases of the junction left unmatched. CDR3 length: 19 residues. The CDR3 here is CASSQRLAGGPGDVWTQYF. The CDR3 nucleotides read TGCGCCAGCAGCCAACGACTAGCGGGAGGGCCAGGTGATGTATGGACCCAGTACTTC.

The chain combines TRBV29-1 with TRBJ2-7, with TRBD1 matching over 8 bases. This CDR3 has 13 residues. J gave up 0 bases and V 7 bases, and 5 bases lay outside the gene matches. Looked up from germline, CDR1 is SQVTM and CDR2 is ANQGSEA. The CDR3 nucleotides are TGCAGCGCCCGGGACAGGACCTCCTACGAGCAGTACTTC. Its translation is CSARDRTSYEQYF.

CDR3 nucleotide sequence: TGTGCCAGCAGCCCTAGGGGGACAGGGGTGGGGAGCTCCTACAATGAGCAGTTCTTC. Residues: CASSPRGTGVGSSYNEQFF. This chain links TRBV7-9 with TRBJ2-1; 10 bases line up with TRBD1. The trim removed 5 bases at V and 0 bases at J, leaving 13 bases unmatched. This CDR3 is 19 amino acids long. Germline V lookup: CDR1 SEHNR, CDR2 FQNEAQ (reference sequence).